The clone carrying this T cell receptor (beta chain) was seen a few times. What it recognizes is unknown. The data are from a study of blood T cells in healthy people across ages. Findings and caveats of the study: Because donor CMV status was unknown, expanded clonotype changes were possibly confounded.

A J-beta primer mix and a sample-barcoded 5' primer were used in a second PCR of roughly 7 to 12 cycles. The authors tagged each cDNA molecule using a template-switch adaptor with 12 random nucleotides. Each sample yielded at least 2.5 million CDR3-containing paired-end reads. TCRdb reprocessed the 5' RACE reads via MiXCR and lists one record per CDR3 protein. The sample includes about 970,000 distinct CDR3 sequences, roughly 50% of them seen just once. CDR1 is SGHNT, CDR2 YENEEA, per germline. This CDR3 is 13 amino acids long. With 5 bases removed from V and 4 bases from J, the gap between germline ends came to 11 bases.

This receptor was taken from a woman aged 55-69 years in good health. The sequenced sample consisted of blood. The chain uses TRBV11-3 and TRBJ1-1; D is unclear. The CDR3 nucleotides read TGTGCCAGCAGCCAGACAAGAGCCACTGAAGCTTTCTTT. Translated, it gives CASSQTRATEAFF.